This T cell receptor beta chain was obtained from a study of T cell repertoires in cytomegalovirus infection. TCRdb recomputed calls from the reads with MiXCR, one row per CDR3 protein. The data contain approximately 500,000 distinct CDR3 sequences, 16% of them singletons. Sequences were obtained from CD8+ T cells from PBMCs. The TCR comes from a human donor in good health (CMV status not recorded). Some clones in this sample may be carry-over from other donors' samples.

CDR3 sequence (DNA): TGTGCCAGCAGCGAGACAGGGGGTTCTAGTGGCTACACCTTC. It specifies CASSETGGSSGYTF. The V gene is TRBV9, the J gene TRBJ1-2, with 9 bases matching TRBD1. Germline V gene sequence: CDR1 SGDLS, CDR2 YYNGEE. The CDR3 is 14 amino acids. The junction had 7 bases not matched to a gene; V was cut back by 3 bases and J by 7 bases.